This entry lists 21 T cell receptor beta chains sequenced from one sample in a study of T cells in localized non-small cell lung cancer. TCRdb keeps only in-frame clones here, not all; method: immunoSEQ multiplex PCR. The profile shows roughly 25,000 clones, about nine tenths of them singletons. The sequencing here drew on peripheral blood, taken before any cancer treatment. These receptors were collected from a female donor over 55 with stage II squamous cell lung carcinoma.

This clone was counted only a few times. V gene TRBV2 combines with J gene TRBJ1-6; D remains unclear. The CDR3 is 15 residues long. Germline lookup yields CDR1 SNHLY and CDR2 FYNNEI. V was trimmed by 5 bases and J by 0 bases, leaving 8 bases between them. CDR3: CASSTGGSYNSPLHF. DNA for the CDR3: TGTGCCAGCAGTACGGGAGGCTCCTATAATTCACCCCTCCACTTT. Combining the CDR3 with reference TRBV2 and TRBJ1-6 gives the whole variable domain EPEVTQTPSHQVTQMGQEVILRCVPISNHLYFYWYRQILGQKVEFLVSFYNNEISEKSEIFDDQFSVERPDGSNFTLKIRSTKLEDSAMYFCASSTGGSYNSPLHFGNGTRLTVT.

The rearrangement joins TRBV7-9 to TRBJ2-5, with 12 bases matching TRBD2. Per germline, CDR1 SEHNR and CDR2 FQNEAQ (reference sequence). CDR3 size: 16 residues. Trimming removed 1 base from V and 2 bases from J; junction bases left unmatched: 2. The CDR3 nucleotides are TGTGCCAGCAGCTTAGATCTAGCGGGGGGGCAAGAGACCCAGTACTTC. Amino acid sequence: CASSLDLAGGQETQYF.

The chain links TRBV5-1 to TRBJ2-3; 14 nucleotides line up with TRBD2. CDR1 SGHRS and CDR2 YFSETQ come from the germline V gene. V shed 4 bases and J 3 bases; nucleotides not matched to a gene: 4. The CDR3 has 16 amino acids. In DNA form, the CDR3 reads TGCGCCAGCAGCCCGGGACTAGCGGGAGATACAGATACGCAGTATTTT. Its protein product is CASSPGLAGDTDTQYF.

The J gene is TRBJ2-2, the V gene TRBV6-5, with no clear D. CDR1 and CDR2 (germline): MNHEY, SVGAGI. Trimming cost V 5 bases and J 4 bases, with 11 bases left between them. The CDR3 loop spans 14 amino acids. Written as DNA, the CDR3 is TGTGCCAGCAGTCGCGTCCCTAGCACCGGGGAGCTGTTTTTT. This translates into CASSRVPSTGELFF.

This rearrangement joins TRBV14 to TRBJ1-1; possible D gene TRBD1, 5 bases. Germline lookup yields CDR1 SGHDN and CDR2 FVKESK. With 1 base removed from V and 7 bases from J, the gap between germline ends came to 16 bases. The CDR3 extends over 15 amino acids. CDR3 region: CASSQVGGEGDEAFF. The CDR3 bases are TGTGCCAGCAGCCAAGTCGGGGGAGAGGGAGATGAAGCTTTCTTT.

This CDR3 reads CASSKLAGDYEQYF. The CDR3 nucleotides are TGTGCCAGCTCGAAACTAGCGGGGGACTACGAGCAGTACTTC. This chain joins TRBV18 and TRBJ2-7, with 11 bases aligning to TRBD2. V trimming: 6 bases; J trimming: 3 bases; junction bases outside the gene matches: 4. Germline-derived CDR1 and CDR2 are KGHSH and LQKENI. The CDR3 totals 14 residues.

In this sample, this clone turned up once. In DNA form, the CDR3 reads TGCGCCAGCAGCCCCGGACAGGGGACGGACAATGAGCAGTTCTTC. Encoded protein: CASSPGQGTDNEQFF. V and J are TRBV5-1 and TRBJ2-1; 9 bases match TRBD1. V gave up 4 bases and J gave up 5 bases; unmatched junction bases: 7. CDR3 length: 15 residues. Germline V gene data show CDR1 as SGHRS and CDR2 as YFSETQ.

Note on this clone: A junction boundary mismatches the germline segment, possibly from a read error. V gene TRBV7-2 combines with J gene TRBJ2-6; weak D call: TRBD1 (6 bases). CDR3 length equals 18 residues. The germline gives CDR1 SGHTA, CDR2 FQGNSA. DNA of the CDR3: TGTGCCAGCAGCGCTGGGGGTGGGGGCCGGTCTGGGGCCAACGTTCTGACTTTC. Translation: CASSAGGGGRSGANVLTF.

The chain carries TRBV27 and TRBJ2-1, with D maybe TRBD2 (5 bases). Germline V lookup: CDR1 MNHEY, CDR2 SMNVEV (reference sequence). The ends were cut back, 5 bases at V and 3 bases at J, with 23 bases in the middle. This CDR3 comprises 18 residues. The CDR3 DNA reads TGTGCCAGCAGTCTAAGCCCCACCACTAGACTGAGCTACAATGAGCAGTTCTTC. Its protein is CASSLSPTTRLSYNEQFF.

The J gene is TRBJ1-3, the V gene TRBV28; the D is unclear. V was cut by 3 bases and J by 3 bases, with 9 bases left in between. Germline V gene lookup returns CDR1 MDHEN and CDR2 SYDVKM. The CDR3 totals 14 residues. The CDR3 reads CASSLVSGGNTIYF. The CDR3 DNA sequence: TGTGCCAGCAGTTTGGTATCGGGTGGAAACACCATATATTTT.

In its sample, this clone was seen once. V usage is TRBV7-2 and J usage is TRBJ2-7, with D perhaps TRBD2 (6 bases). CDR1 is SGHTA and CDR2 is FQGNSA in the germline V gene. The V end lost 5 bases, the J end lost 6 bases, and 23 bases lay between the germline ends. This CDR3 has 16 amino acids. CDR3 loop: CASSPEAGTMGFEQYF. CDR3 sequence (DNA): TGTGCCAGCAGCCCCGAGGCGGGAACTATGGGGTTCGAGCAGTACTTC.

CDR3 sequence: CASSETGGGLIGTEAFF. CDR3 sequence (DNA): TGTGCCAGCAGCGAGACCGGGGGGGGCCTGATAGGCACTGAAGCTTTCTTT. The J gene is TRBJ1-1, the V gene TRBV9; perhaps TRBD1 as D (6 bases). The CDR3 consists of 17 residues. Per the germline V gene, CDR1 is SGDLS and CDR2 is YYNGEE. Trimming pared 3 bases from V and 4 bases from J, leaving 22 bases between.

The chain recombines TRBV7-2 with TRBJ2-7; the D call may be TRBD1 or TRBD2 (5 bases each). Trimming took off 3 bases at V and 2 bases at J, with 11 bases between the two ends. This CDR3 region has 14 residues. Germline V gene lookup returns CDR1 SGHTA and CDR2 FQGNSA. CDR3 amino acids: CASSFGAPPYEQYF. In nucleotides, the CDR3 is TGTGCCAGCAGCTTCGGGGCTCCACCCTACGAGCAGTACTTC.

The genes are TRBV5-5 and TRBJ1-4, with TRBD1 as a possible D gene (5 bases). V was shortened by 5 bases and J by 8 bases, with 16 bases between the two germline ends. CDR1 is SGHKS and CDR2 is YYEKEE in the germline V gene (reference sequence). The CDR3 consists of 14 residues. The CDR3 coding sequence is TGTGCCAGCAGACGGACGGACACCAACGAAAAACTGTTTTTT. It translates to CASRRTDTNEKLFF.

The chain has TRBV6-6 and TRBJ2-7, with 8 bases identical to TRBD1. The CDR3 loop spans 14 amino acids. The ends lost 4 bases at V and 3 bases at J; junction bases unmatched: 5. From germline, CDR1 is MNHNY and CDR2 SVGAGI (reference sequence). CDR3 sequence: CASSSLDRGYEQYF. The CDR3 bases are TGTGCCAGCAGTTCACTCGACAGGGGCTACGAGCAGTACTTC.

The chain recombines TRBV6-5 with TRBJ2-6; no clear D. Germline V gene sequence: CDR1 MNHEY, CDR2 SVGAGI. The CDR3 is 16 residues long. V was trimmed by 1 base and J by 0 bases, leaving 7 bases between them. For the CDR3, the DNA is TGTGCCAGCAGTTACTTTAAGGGCTCTGGGGCCAACGTCCTGACTTTC. Translated: CASSYFKGSGANVLTF.

The chain combines TRBV2 with TRBJ2-3, with D perhaps TRBD2 (5 bases). V was shortened by 1 base and J by 3 bases, with 11 bases between the two germline ends. Germline-derived CDR1 and CDR2 are SNHLY and FYNNEI. The CDR3 is 15 residues long. CDR3 nucleotide sequence: TGTGCCAGCAGTGAAGACCTAACGGGAACAGATACGCAGTATTTT. It encodes CASSEDLTGTDTQYF.

This chain uses TRBV5-6 with TRBJ1-1; no clear D. Germline V gene lookup returns CDR1 SGHDT and CDR2 YYEEEE. Trimming removed 4 bases at V and 1 base at J, with 11 bases between. There are 14 residues in the CDR3. The CDR3 DNA is TGTGCCAGCAGCCTGTGGCAGTCGAACACTGAAGCTTTCTTT. As protein: CASSLWQSNTEAFF.

This chain connects TRBV10-2 to TRBJ2-2; 11 bases fit TRBD2. The CDR3 sequence is 14 residues long. The junction had 6 bases not matched to a gene; V was cut back by 8 bases and J by 7 bases. The germline gives CDR1 WSHSY, CDR2 SAAADI. For the CDR3, the DNA is TGCGCCAGCCGACCGGGACTAGCGGTCGGGGAGCTGTTTTTT. Translating gives CASRPGLAVGELFF.

The chain recombines TRBV19 with TRBJ2-2; 13 bases map to TRBD2. Germline CDR1 LNHDA, CDR2 SQIVND (reference sequence). This CDR3 comprises 16 residues. The CDR3 bases are TGTGCTACACGGACTAGCGGGAGATTGAACACCGGGGAGCTGTTTTTT. Translated: CATRTSGRLNTGELFF.

The chain combines TRBV5-1 with TRBJ1-4; D call uncertain. Trimming pared 0 bases from V and 8 bases from J, leaving 8 bases between. Per the germline V gene, CDR1 is SGHRS and CDR2 is YFSETQ. The CDR3 is 13 residues long. CDR3 nucleotide sequence: TGCGCCAGCAGCTTGGGGCGTGGGGAAAAACTGTTTTTT. Amino acids: CASSLGRGEKLFF.